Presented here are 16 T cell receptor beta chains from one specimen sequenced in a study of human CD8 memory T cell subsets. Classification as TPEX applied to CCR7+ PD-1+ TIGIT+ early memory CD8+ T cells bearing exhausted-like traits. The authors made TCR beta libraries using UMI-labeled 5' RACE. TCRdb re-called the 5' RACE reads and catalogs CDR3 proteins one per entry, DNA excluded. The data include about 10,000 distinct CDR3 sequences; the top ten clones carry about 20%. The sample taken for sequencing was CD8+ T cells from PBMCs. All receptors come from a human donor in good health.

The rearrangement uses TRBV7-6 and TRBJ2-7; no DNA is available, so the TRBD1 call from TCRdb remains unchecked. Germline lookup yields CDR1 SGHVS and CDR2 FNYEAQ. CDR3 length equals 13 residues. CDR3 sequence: CASSSIGGDEQYF.

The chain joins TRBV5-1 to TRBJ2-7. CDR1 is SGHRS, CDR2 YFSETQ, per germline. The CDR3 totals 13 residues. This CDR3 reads CASSGVTINEQYF.

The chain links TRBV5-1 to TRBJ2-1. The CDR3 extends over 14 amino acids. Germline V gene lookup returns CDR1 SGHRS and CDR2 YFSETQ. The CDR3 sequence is CASSLVGKNNEQFF.

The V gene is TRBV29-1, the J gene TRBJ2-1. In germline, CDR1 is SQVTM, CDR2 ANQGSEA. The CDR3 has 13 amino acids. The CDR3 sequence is CSVVGSRDNEQFF.

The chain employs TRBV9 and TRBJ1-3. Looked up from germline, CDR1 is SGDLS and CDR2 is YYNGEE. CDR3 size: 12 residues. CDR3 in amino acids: CASSGSGNTIYF.

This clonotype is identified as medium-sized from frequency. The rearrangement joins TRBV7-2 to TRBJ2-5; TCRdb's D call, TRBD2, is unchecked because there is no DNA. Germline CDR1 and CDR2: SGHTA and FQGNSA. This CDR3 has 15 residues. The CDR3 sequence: CASSARLAGSETQYF.

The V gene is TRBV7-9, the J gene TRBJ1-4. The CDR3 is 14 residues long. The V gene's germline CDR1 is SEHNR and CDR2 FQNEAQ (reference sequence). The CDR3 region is CASSFPATNEKLFF.

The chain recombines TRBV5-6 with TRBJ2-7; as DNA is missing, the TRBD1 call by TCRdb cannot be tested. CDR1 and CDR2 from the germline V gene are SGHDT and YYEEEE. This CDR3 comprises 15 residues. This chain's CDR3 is CASSLAGQGFHEQYF.

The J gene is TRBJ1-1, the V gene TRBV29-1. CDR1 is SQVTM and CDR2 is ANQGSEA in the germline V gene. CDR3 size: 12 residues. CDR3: CSVVVGITEAFF.

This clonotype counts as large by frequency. The CDR3 reads CASSLATGGATEAFF. V and J are TRBV7-2 and TRBJ1-1; with no DNA, the TCRdb D assignment of TRBD1 cannot be verified. This CDR3 has 15 residues. The V gene's germline CDR1 is SGHTA and CDR2 FQGNSA.

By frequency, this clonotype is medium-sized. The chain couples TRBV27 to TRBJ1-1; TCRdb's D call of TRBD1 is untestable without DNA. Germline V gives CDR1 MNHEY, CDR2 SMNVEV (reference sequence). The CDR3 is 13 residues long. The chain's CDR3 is CATRTGVNTEAFF.

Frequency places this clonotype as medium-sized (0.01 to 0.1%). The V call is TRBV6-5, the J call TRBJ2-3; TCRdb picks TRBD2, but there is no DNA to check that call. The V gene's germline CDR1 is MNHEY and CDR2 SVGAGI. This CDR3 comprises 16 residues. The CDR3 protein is CASRPLAGDRADTQYF.

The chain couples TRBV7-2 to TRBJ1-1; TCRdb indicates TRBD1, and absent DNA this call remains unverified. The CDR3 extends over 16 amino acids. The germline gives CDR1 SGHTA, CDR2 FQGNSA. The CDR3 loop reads CASSLGGAGLNTEAFF.

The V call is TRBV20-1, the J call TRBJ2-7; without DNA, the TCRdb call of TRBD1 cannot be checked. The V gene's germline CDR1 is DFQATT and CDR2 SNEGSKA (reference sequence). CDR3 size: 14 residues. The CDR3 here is CSAPFTGVSYEQYF.

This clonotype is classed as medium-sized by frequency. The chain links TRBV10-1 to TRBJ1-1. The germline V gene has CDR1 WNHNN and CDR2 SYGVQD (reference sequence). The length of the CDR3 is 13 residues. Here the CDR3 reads CASSPDKNTEAFF.

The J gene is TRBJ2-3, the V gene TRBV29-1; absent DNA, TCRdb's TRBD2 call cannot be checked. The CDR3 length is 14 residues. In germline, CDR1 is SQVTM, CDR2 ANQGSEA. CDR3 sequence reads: CSVEAAGTTDTQYF.